This T cell receptor (beta chain) originates from a study of T cell clonotyping in hematopoietic cell transplantation (dated by TCRdb to the early 2020s). Looking at the study overall: Recipient samples taken before transplant were collected after cytoreduction. A total of fewer than 150 blood samples were gathered in the study from roughly 37 consecutive transplant recipients along with their related donors. Recruitment of patients ran from late 2015 to early 2017, and follow-up continued until September 2020 or until death. Broad study findings and their caveats: A decrease in recipient TCR diversity was observed after transplant, and a progressive increase in pathologically expanded clonotypes was seen from day 30 to day 180. Recipient repertoires showed only a small fraction of overlap with donor repertoires, and over 95% appeared de novo at the given depth. Donor and pretransplant recipient Inverse Simpson Index values predicted broader posttransplant TCR repertoire diversity. The sample size was limited, and CD4 and CD8 repertoire contributions could not be separated because cells were not sorted.

The immunoSEQ assay, a bias-controlled multiplex PCR using V- and J-specific primers, was used to amplify TCR beta CDR3 regions from genomic DNA. A second PCR step added a proprietary barcode and Illumina adapter sequences to the CDR3 amplicons. An Illumina MiSeq instrument was used to sequence the CDR3 libraries. Processing in the source paper ran as follows. immunoSEQ Analyzer 3.0 was used for export and quality control, with R Bioconductor and Immunarch used for downstream analyses. Only productive rearrangements in the normalized downsampled data set went into calculating the repertoire metrics. Pathologically expanded clonotypes were defined as those larger than 5 templates in the normalized cohort. Repertoire diversity was measured with the Inverse Simpson Index. To capture all clonotypes, the CMV-specificity analyses were run on the non-normalized data set. TCRdb took this table from immuneACCESS and kept in-frame rearrangements with V and J called. Such tables lack part of the clones; where checked against another copy, unresolved V genes explain under half of the gap, and the rest is unexplained. That table is the source of V, J and clone size, and D and trimming were worked out from the DNA. The table for this sample lists some 16,000 clones; 93% of them were counted only once. Together, the top ten hold 1.5% to 2% of the sample.

The time point tag for this specimen amounts to: recipient sample about 28 days before transplant, after cytoreduction. Recipient blood was collected about 28 days before transplant and at days 30, 100 and 180 after transplant. Nuclei Lysis Solution was used to extract genomic DNA from fresh or cryopreserved unfractionated peripheral blood mononuclear cells. CDR1 and CDR2 were assigned from the germline V gene (reference sequence) as LNHDA and SQIVND. The cysteine opens and the phenylalanine closes a CDR3 of 13 amino acids. CDR3 DNA is the only sequence kept; it has 39 bases, read in frame from the first base. Relative to germline, V is 3 bases shorter and J is 2 bases shorter, with 7 bases between their ends. To note about this clone: No antigen is known for it. Per-base qualities were not stored, and no clone one base away is much larger.

The material was peripheral blood mononuclear cells, obtained before stem cell transplant. Recombination joined TRBV19 with TRBJ2-5, with TRBD1 perhaps the D gene, on 6 matching bases. This receptor was identified in a man aged 18 to 35 with biphenotypic leukemia. Some clones in this sample may be carry-over from other donors' samples. The CDR3 region reads CASSMQGQETQYF. In nucleotide form, the sequence is TGTGCCAGTAGTATGCAGGGGCAAGAGACCCAGTACTTC.